One sample yielded the 12 T cell receptor beta chains listed below, sequenced in a study of cytomegalovirus exposure and HLA in healthy donors. The PCR made use of 60 Vbeta and 13 Jbeta primers. Clones were sequenced by immunoSEQ multiplex PCR, and TCRdb holds only the in-frame ones, with some missing. This table has about 120,000 clones, 81% appearing once. Sequenced: PBMCs. Every receptor here comes from a man aged 18 to 30 in good health and CMV-seropositive.

In its sample, this clone was seen once. This rearrangement joins TRBV19 to TRBJ2-2, with 11 bases aligning to TRBD2. The CDR3 spans 18 residues. Germline V gives CDR1 LNHDA, CDR2 SQIVND (reference sequence). J was trimmed by 2 bases and V by 6 bases; bases with no gene match: 11. The CDR3: CASRRATSGIYNTGELFF. In DNA form, the CDR3 reads TGTGCCAGTAGACGAGCGACTAGCGGGATTTACAACACCGGGGAGCTGTTTTTT.

The rearrangement joins TRBV7-8 to TRBJ2-3; TRBD2 agrees at 9 bases. This CDR3 comprises 16 residues. Germline loops: CDR1 SGHVS, CDR2 FQNEAQ. The junction had 12 bases not matched to a gene; V was cut back by 5 bases and J by 6 bases. The CDR3: CASSPQGTSLSDTQYF. CDR3 coding DNA: TGTGCCAGCAGCCCCCAGGGGACTAGCCTATCCGATACGCAGTATTTT.

The V gene is TRBV2, the J gene TRBJ1-3, with D possibly TRBD1 on 5 matching bases. Per germline, CDR1 SNHLY and CDR2 FYNNEI. This CDR3 is 13 amino acids long. V dropped 4 bases and J dropped 2 bases, with 6 bases sitting between them. CDR3 nucleotide sequence: TGTGCCAGCAGTGTGGACACTGGAAACACCATATATTTT. This gives the protein CASSVDTGNTIYF.

The chain employs TRBV7-2 and TRBJ2-3, with TRBD2 identical over 8 bases. The CDR3 extends over 13 amino acids. The V gene's germline CDR1 is SGHTA and CDR2 FQGNSA. The V and J ends lost 7 bases and 4 bases, in that order; junction bases with no gene match: 4. This CDR3 reads CASNGGDSDTQYF. The CDR3 DNA follows: TGTGCCAGCAACGGGGGGGACTCAGATACGCAGTATTTT.

The rearrangement uses TRBV4-3 and TRBJ2-5, with 7 bases fitting TRBD2. V dropped 0 bases and J dropped 3; count of bases not matched to a gene: 4. The CDR3 consists of 15 residues. Germline V lookup: CDR1 LGHNA, CDR2 YSLEER. The CDR3 region has the DNA TGCGCCAGCAGCCAAGATGGTCGGGGGGAAGAGACCCAGTACTTC. It is translated as CASSQDGRGEETQYF.

Notes on this clone: One junction end does not reproduce the germline sequence, and a read error may be involved. V usage is TRBV6-1 and J usage is TRBJ2-6, with a weak D call TRBD2 (5 bases). CDR1 is MNHNS and CDR2 is SASEGT in the germline V gene. The CDR3 has 17 residues. Here the CDR3 DNA reads TGTGCCAGCAGCGAAGAGCGAGGAGGCTCTGGGGCCAACGTCCTGACTTTC. It codes for CASSEERGGSGANVLTF.

This chain uses TRBV18 with TRBJ2-7; a weak D match, TRBD1 (5 bases). V gave up 2 bases and J gave up 7 bases, with 15 bases separating them. The CDR3 has 14 residues. Germline V gene data show CDR1 as KGHSH and CDR2 as LQKENI. The CDR3 reads CASSPGALLFEQYF. In nucleotides, the CDR3 is TGTGCCAGCTCACCAGGGGCTTTGCTCTTTGAGCAGTACTTC.

The V call is TRBV19, the J call TRBJ1-6, with D tentatively TRBD1 (5 bases). CDR1 is LNHDA, CDR2 SQIVND, per germline (reference sequence). The CDR3 contains 14 residues. Trimming removed 4 bases from V and 6 bases from J, with 10 bases in between. The CDR3 DNA sequence: TGTGCCAGTAGTAGACAGAAATTTAATTCACCCCTCCACTTT. Translating gives CASSRQKFNSPLHF.

The rearrangement uses TRBV12-5 and TRBJ2-1; tentative D call: TRBD2 (5 bases). Trimming left V 1 base short and J 1 base short, with 8 bases between. CDR1 and CDR2 (germline): LGHNT, FRNRAP. The CDR3 extends over 15 amino acids. As DNA, the CDR3 is TGTGCTAGTGGTTTGGGAGGGTCTTCCTACAATGAGCAGTTCTTC. It codes for CASGLGGSSYNEQFF.

This chain joins TRBV5-1 and TRBJ1-2; the D is unclear. The length of the CDR3 is 13 residues. With 0 bases removed from V and 1 base from J, the gap between germline ends came to 4 bases. The germline V gene has CDR1 SGHRS and CDR2 YFSETQ. CDR3 residues: CASSLDYNYGYTF. CDR3 DNA: TGCGCCAGCAGCTTGGACTATAACTATGGCTACACCTTC.

This clone was detected once. This chain connects TRBV5-1 to TRBJ2-7, with 7 bases identical to TRBD1. The CDR3 consists of 13 residues. The V segment lost 5 bases and the J segment 4 bases; nucleotides outside the gene matches: 6. The germline CDR1 and CDR2 sequences are SGHRS and YFSETQ. Here the CDR3 reads CASRKRDSYEQYF. Here the CDR3 DNA reads TGCGCCAGCAGGAAAAGGGACAGTTACGAGCAGTACTTC. The complete variable domain, with remaining parts taken from reference TRBV5-1 and TRBJ2-7, reads KAGVTQTPRYLIKTRGQQVTLSCSPISGHRSVSWYQQTPGQGLQFLFEYFSETQRNKGNFPGRFSGRQFSNSRSEMNVSTLELGDSALYLCASRKRDSYEQYFGPGTRLTVT.

The chain couples TRBV19 to TRBJ1-5, with D maybe TRBD1 (5 bases). The V gene lost 4 bases and the J gene lost 0 bases, with 22 bases spanning the gap. Germline V CDR1 and CDR2: LNHDA, SQIVND (reference sequence). The CDR3 is made up of 19 amino acids. The CDR3 protein is CASSTQGIGSDYSNQPQHF. CDR3 nucleotides: TGTGCCAGTAGTACCCAGGGTATCGGGTCAGATTATAGCAATCAGCCCCAGCATTTT.